The 4 T cell receptor beta chains below were found in one sample sequenced in a study of T cell changes during pregnancy in multiple sclerosis. Sequencing was performed with immunoSEQ multiplex PCR; in TCRdb, only in-frame clones are kept and a portion is missing. Of about 40,000 clones listed, around 90% are singletons. The source material was peripheral blood, sampled in the first trimester of pregnancy. The receptors here all came from a female donor in good health, enrolled as a control in a pregnancy study.

Turning to this clone: Its ends do not fully match the called genes, so a read error is possible. This chain uses TRBV7-7 with TRBJ2-1, with D perhaps TRBD1 (5 bases). Germline CDR1 SSHAT, CDR2 FNYEAQ (reference sequence). CDR3 size: 14 residues. CDR3 DNA sequence: TGTGCTAGCAGCCGGGCTGGCAGGGTCAATGAGCAGTTCTTC. It encodes CASSRAGRVNEQFF.

This clone has just a few counts. The V gene is TRBV6-1, the J gene TRBJ2-6; the match to TRBD1 covers 7 bases. J lost 1 base, V lost 2 bases, and 2 bases had no gene match. CDR3 length equals 16 residues. Per germline, CDR1 MNHNS and CDR2 SASEGT. The CDR3 protein is CASSEQTGSGANVLTF. CDR3 DNA sequence: TGTGCCAGCAGTGAACAGACAGGGTCTGGGGCCAACGTCCTGACTTTC.

The chain has TRBV6-5 and TRBJ1-1, with TRBD1 as a possible D gene (5 bases). The CDR3 sequence is 14 residues long. CDR1 and CDR2 from the germline V gene are MNHEY and SVGAGI. V was clipped by 6 bases and J by 3 bases, with 14 bases between them. CDR3 sequence reads: CASRPGIRDTEAFF. The CDR3 coding sequence is TGTGCCAGCAGGCCAGGGATCAGAGACACTGAAGCTTTCTTT.

In its sample, this clone was seen a few times. V is TRBV9 and J is TRBJ1-1, with 9 bases lining up with TRBD1. CDR1 is SGDLS, CDR2 YYNGEE, per germline. The CDR3 spans 12 residues. V gave up 6 bases and J gave up 11 bases; unmatched junction bases: 8. CDR3 in amino acids: CASKPPGTGAFF. CDR3 DNA: TGTGCCAGCAAGCCGCCCGGGACAGGGGCTTTCTTT.